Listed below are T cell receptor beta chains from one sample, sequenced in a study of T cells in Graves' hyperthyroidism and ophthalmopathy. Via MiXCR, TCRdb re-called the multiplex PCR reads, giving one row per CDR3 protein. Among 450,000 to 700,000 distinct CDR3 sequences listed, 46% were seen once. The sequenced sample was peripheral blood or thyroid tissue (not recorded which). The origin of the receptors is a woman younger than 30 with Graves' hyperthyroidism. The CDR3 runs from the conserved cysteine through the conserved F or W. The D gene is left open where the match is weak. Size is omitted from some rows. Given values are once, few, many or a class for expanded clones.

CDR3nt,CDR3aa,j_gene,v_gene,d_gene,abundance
TGTGCCAGCTCACTAACTACCGGGACAGGGGCGAACACCGGGGAGCTGTTTTTT,CASSLTTGTGANTGELFF,TRBJ2-2,TRBV12-3/TRBV12-4,TRBD1,NA
TGTGCCAGCAGCCCCGGGACTACCTCAGAGACCCAGTACTTC,CASSPGTTSETQYF,TRBJ2-5,TRBV11-2,TRBD2,NA
TGTGCCAGCAGCTTAAGCGGGACAGACGGCGGGGAGACCCAGTACTTC,CASSLSGTDGGETQYF,TRBJ2-5,TRBV7-3,NA,NA
TGCAGTGCTAGAGTTAGGACAGGGGCCGACTATGGCTACACCTTC,CSARVRTGADYGYTF,TRBJ1-2,TRBV20-1,TRBD1,NA
TGTGCCAGCAGTGTAGGACTAGCCGGCGGACTGAATGAAAAACTGTTTTTT,CASSVGLAGGLNEKLFF,TRBJ1-4,TRBV9,NA,once
TGTGCCAGCAGTCAAAGCGGGAGGGGGACCCAGTACTTC,CASSQSGRGTQYF,TRBJ2-5,TRBV6-5,TRBD2,many
TGCGCCAGCAGCCAAGATTGGGGGGGTTATCAGCCCCAGCATTTT,CASSQDWGGYQPQHF,TRBJ1-5,TRBV4-3,NA,few
TGTGCCTGGGATGAACAGGGGACTGGAAACACCATATATTTT,CAWDEQGTGNTIYF,TRBJ1-3,TRBV30,TRBD1,NA
TGTGCCAGCAGCCCTAATAGCGGGAGGGCCGGGGAGACCCAGTACTTC,CASSPNSGRAGETQYF,TRBJ2-5,TRBV12-3/TRBV12-4,TRBD2,many
TGTGCCAGCAGCTTAAAAGGGAGTTGGAGCTCCTACGAGCAGTACTTC,CASSLKGSWSSYEQYF,TRBJ2-7,TRBV7-6,NA,many
TGTGCCACCAGCAGAGATCGGGTCGAGCACACTGAAGCTTTCTTT,CATSRDRVEHTEAFF,TRBJ1-1,TRBV15,NA,NA
TGTGCCAGCAGTTTTGGACCAACGGACACTGAAGCTTTCTTT,CASSFGPTDTEAFF,TRBJ1-1,TRBV5-6,NA,few
TGTGCCAGTACCGCCGGGGGGCTCGTGGCAGATACGCAGTATTTT,CASTAGGLVADTQYF,TRBJ2-3,TRBV19,NA,NA
TGCAGTGCAATAAGGGCTAGCGGGCACTCCTACGAGCAGTACTTC,CSAIRASGHSYEQYF,TRBJ2-7,TRBV20-1,TRBD2,many
TGTGCCAGCAGCTCCTCTAGCGGGAGGGCCTACGAGCAGTACTTC,CASSSSSGRAYEQYF,TRBJ2-7,TRBV7-6,TRBD2,many
TGCGCCAGCAGCCAAGAACCGGGGATGGGCGAGCAGTACTTC,CASSQEPGMGEQYF,TRBJ2-7,TRBV4-1,NA,many
TGTGCCACCAGTGATCCGTCGACAGGGGAAAATTATGAAAAACTGTTTTTT,CATSDPSTGENYEKLFF,TRBJ1-4,TRBV24-1,TRBD1,many
TGTGCCAGCAGCTCCGGGACAGGGTTGAACACTGAAGCTTTCTTT,CASSSGTGLNTEAFF,TRBJ1-1,TRBV7-8,TRBD1,many
TGTGCCACCAGCAGAGCGGGTCGTAATGAAAAACTGTTTTTT,CATSRAGRNEKLFF,TRBJ1-4,TRBV15,NA,many
TGTGCCAGCAGTCCTCAAATACAGGGCACTGAAGCTTTCTTT,CASSPQIQGTEAFF,TRBJ1-1,TRBV6-1,NA,many
TGTGCCAGCTCACCATTGAAGGGTACTCACCGGGCCAACGTCCTGACTTTC,CASSPLKGTHRANVLTF,TRBJ2-6,TRBV18,NA,few
TGTGCCACCAGCAATATACAGGGGGCTGGCTACACCTTC,CATSNIQGAGYTF,TRBJ1-2,TRBV15,TRBD1,NA
TGTGCCAGCAGTTTCGCGACAATGAACACTGAAGCTTTCTTT,CASSFATMNTEAFF,TRBJ1-1,TRBV6-5,NA,many
TGTGCCAGCAGGTTGAACAGGGGGGACTATGGCTACACCTTC,CASRLNRGDYGYTF,TRBJ1-2,TRBV5-4,TRBD1,NA
TGTGCCAGTAGTATAGATCCTGGATCTCCCGCATATTTT,CASSIDPGSPAYF,TRBJ1-3,TRBV19,NA,few
TGTGCCAGCAGCTTTCCCCCGGGGATAGCGGGAGGGATGTACAATGAGCAGTTCTTC,CASSFPPGIAGGMYNEQFF,TRBJ2-1,TRBV7-9,TRBD2,NA
TGTGCCAGCAGTTGGGGGAATAGCGGTAACCCCTACGAGCAGTACTTC,CASSWGNSGNPYEQYF,TRBJ2-7,TRBV7-8,NA,many
TGTGCCAGCAGTGGAGGAGAGGGATCTGGGGCCAACGTCCTGACTTTC,CASSGGEGSGANVLTF,TRBJ2-6,TRBV2,NA,NA
TGTGCCACCGGGTGGGGGCCGGGAATGGGTCAGCCCCAGCATTTT,CATGWGPGMGQPQHF,TRBJ1-5,TRBV15,NA,once
TGTGCCATCTGGGACGGTCCCACGAACACTGAAGCTTTCTTT,CAIWDGPTNTEAFF,TRBJ1-1,TRBV10-3,NA,many
TGTGCCAGCAGTGAACTAGCGGGAGGGCACACCGGGGAGCTGTTTTTT,CASSELAGGHTGELFF,TRBJ2-2,TRBV11-3,TRBD2,NA
TGTGCCAGCAGCCAAGGGGTGGGGCAGATACAAGAGACCCAGTACTTC,CASSQGVGQIQETQYF,TRBJ2-5,TRBV4-2,NA,NA
TGTGCCAGCAGCCAAGAGCGACGGGAGATCTCCGAGCAGTACTTC,CASSQERREISEQYF,TRBJ2-7,TRBV3-1,NA,many
TGTGCCATCTTAACGTCGAACACCGGGGAGCTGTTTTTT,CAILTSNTGELFF,TRBJ2-2,TRBV10-3,NA,many
TGTGCCAGCAGACCACTTAGACTAGCGGATGGCGAGCAGTACTTC,CASRPLRLADGEQYF,TRBJ2-7,TRBV12-3/TRBV12-4,TRBD2,many
TGTGCCAGCACCCCAGGGGCGGGAGGGGACAATGAGCAGTTCTTC,CASTPGAGGDNEQFF,TRBJ2-1,TRBV2,TRBD2,NA
TGCAGCGTTGGGACTCGATTCTCCTACGAGCAGTACTTC,CSVGTRFSYEQYF,TRBJ2-7,TRBV29-1,NA,NA
TGCGCCAGCAGCCGAGCTGGGGAGAACACTGAAGCTTTCTTT,CASSRAGENTEAFF,TRBJ1-1,TRBV5-1,NA,many
TGTGCCAGCAGCCTCCCCGTTATAGCGGGGTCCTACGAGCAGTACTTC,CASSLPVIAGSYEQYF,TRBJ2-7,TRBV7-2,TRBD2,many
TGTGCCAGCAGTGAATATCGGCTAGCGGGAGTTCCTGAGCAGTTCTTC,CASSEYRLAGVPEQFF,TRBJ2-1,TRBV25-1,TRBD2,many
TGTGCCAGCAGTGAATCGACAGGGCGCTACGAGCAGTACTTC,CASSESTGRYEQYF,TRBJ2-7,TRBV6-5,TRBD1,many
TGTGCCAGCAGTTACGCTGATCGGGGTAATGAAAAACTGTTTTTT,CASSYADRGNEKLFF,TRBJ1-4,TRBV6-5,NA,once
TGCAGTGCTAGAACCGTGGGCTTTTGGCCCCAGCATTTT,CSARTVGFWPQHF,TRBJ1-5,TRBV20-1,NA,many
TGCAGTGCGGCTACAGCTAGCGGGAGGCAGGGGAGTTCACCCCTCCACTTT,CSAATASGRQGSSPLHF,TRBJ1-6,TRBV20-1,NA,NA
TGCAGCGCTGGACAGAAATACTATGGCTACACCTTC,CSAGQKYYGYTF,TRBJ1-2,TRBV29-1,NA,NA
TGTGCCAGCATTGTAGCTAACTATGGCTACACCTTC,CASIVANYGYTF,TRBJ1-2,TRBV2,NA,many
TGTGCCACCAGTGATGCGGGACAGGGCGCCACTGAAGCTTTCTTT,CATSDAGQGATEAFF,TRBJ1-1,TRBV24-1,TRBD1,NA
TGTGCCATCAACCAAGGACAGAACTATGGCTACACCTTC,CAINQGQNYGYTF,TRBJ1-2,TRBV10-3,NA,few
TGCAGCGTTGTACTAGGGGCCGAAAAACTGTTTTTT,CSVVLGAEKLFF,TRBJ1-4,TRBV29-1,NA,NA
TGTGCCAGCAGCTTAGGAGCGCCGCAGGGCGTTTCGGGAAACACCATATATTTT,CASSLGAPQGVSGNTIYF,TRBJ1-3,TRBV13,NA,NA